This is a list of T cell receptor beta chains from one sample in a study of OX40 agonist ivuxolimab in advanced cancers. Data came from immunoSEQ multiplex PCR; TCRdb stores just in-frame clones and leaves some out. The sample lists around 84,000 clones; nearly 95% were seen once. The sample in question was CD4+ or CD8+ T cells sorted from blood, obtained in a trial of the OX40 agonist ivuxolimab. The receptor set was obtained from an adult with an advanced solid tumor such as melanoma, head and neck, liver or kidney cancer. Both conserved end residues are part of each CDR3. The D gene is left open where the match is weak. Rows may omit the clone size; those that give it use once, few, many or a size class.

j_call	cdr3_length	clone_size	d_call	v_call	cdr3_nt	cdr3_aa
TRBJ1-6	13	-	-	TRBV28	TGTGCCAGCAGACCGAGGGTGGATTCACCCCTCCACTTT	CASRPRVDSPLHF
TRBJ2-7	13	-	-	TRBV30	TGTGCCTGGAGTGTACAAACCAAAGGCGAGCAGTACTTC	CAWSVQTKGEQYF
TRBJ2-7	14	once	-	TRBV9	TGTGCCAGCAGCGCGAGTGGGAGCGGCTACGAGCAGTACTTC	CASSASGSGYEQYF
TRBJ2-3	14	-	-	TRBV5-6	TGTGCCAGCAGCCTCGGACGACTACCGGATACGCAGTATTTT	CASSLGRLPDTQYF
TRBJ2-1	16	-	TRBD2	TRBV15	TGTGCCACCAGCGAAATGACTAGCGGGTCGTACAATGAGCAGTTCTTC	CATSEMTSGSYNEQFF
TRBJ2-7	14	-	-	TRBV13	TGTGCCAGCCGGGGGTGGGGAACTCCCTACGAGCAGTACTTC	CASRGWGTPYEQYF
TRBJ2-1	17	-	TRBD2	TRBV4-2	TGTGCCAGCAGCCAAGAAACTAGCGCCAGTTCCTACAATGAGCAGTTCTTC	CASSQETSASSYNEQFF
TRBJ2-2	15	-	-	TRBV7-9	TGTGCCAGCAGCTTAGCGGGACGGGGGACCGGGGAGCTGTTTTTT	CASSLAGRGTGELFF
TRBJ1-1	13	few	-	TRBV9	TGTGCCAGCAGCGTACCAGGGAGTACTGAAGCTTTCTTT	CASSVPGSTEAFF
TRBJ2-1	14	-	-	TRBV11-2	TGTGCCAGCAGCCGACTGAGCTCCTACAATGAGCAGTTCTTC	CASSRLSSYNEQFF
TRBJ1-2	13	-	-	TRBV7-2	TGTGCCAGCAGCTTAGCAGGGGACTATGGCTACACCTTC	CASSLAGDYGYTF
TRBJ2-1	16	-	TRBD2	TRBV29-1	TGCAGCGTTCCCGATACTAGCGGGAGCATCAACAATGAGCAGTTCTTC	CSVPDTSGSINNEQFF
TRBJ2-7	16	-	TRBD2	TRBV7-2	TGTGCCAGCAGCCCAGGGGTCCTAGCGGGGACCTACGAGCAGTACTTC	CASSPGVLAGTYEQYF
TRBJ1-5	16	few	TRBD1	TRBV7-8	TGTGCCAGCAGCTTAGCGACAGGGGGAGGCGGTCAGCCCCAGCATTTT	CASSLATGGGGQPQHF
TRBJ1-2	15	-	-	TRBV2	TGTGCCAGCAGGATACCGGGACTAACCCTCTATGGCTACACCTTC	CASRIPGLTLYGYTF
TRBJ2-3	15	few	-	TRBV9	TGTGCCAGCAGCCTCTACGGCCAGGACACAGATACGCAGTATTTT	CASSLYGQDTDTQYF
TRBJ1-2	13	-	TRBD1	TRBV29-1	TGCAGCGTGGGACAGGGCAGTAACTATGGCTACACCTTC	CSVGQGSNYGYTF
TRBJ2-2	14	-	-	TRBV28	TGTGCCAGCAGTTTAATGGGGGACACCGGGGAGCTGTTTTTT	CASSLMGDTGELFF
TRBJ2-1	15	-	TRBD2	TRBV27	TGTGCCAGCCTAGGGCGGGGGTCCTCCTACAATGAGCAGTTCTTC	CASLGRGSSYNEQFF
TRBJ2-3	16	-	-	TRBV7-9	TGTGCCAGCAGCCCGCCTGGGGCTCCGGCCACAGATACGCAGTATTTT	CASSPPGAPATDTQYF